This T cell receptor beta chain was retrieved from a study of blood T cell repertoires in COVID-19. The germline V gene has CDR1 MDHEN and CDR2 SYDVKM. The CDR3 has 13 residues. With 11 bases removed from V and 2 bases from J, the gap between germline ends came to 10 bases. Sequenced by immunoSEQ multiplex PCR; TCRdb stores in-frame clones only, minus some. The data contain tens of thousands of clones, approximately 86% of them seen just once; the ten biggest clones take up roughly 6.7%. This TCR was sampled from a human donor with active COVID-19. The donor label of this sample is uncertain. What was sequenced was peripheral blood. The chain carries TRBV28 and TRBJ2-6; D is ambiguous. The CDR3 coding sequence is TGTGCCTCTCAGACTCCTGGGGCCAACGTCCTGACTTTC. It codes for CASQTPGANVLTF.